One sample yielded the 20 T cell receptor beta chains listed below, sequenced in a study of human T cells and chemical hapten exposure (dated by TCRdb to the early 2020s). The meaning of the sample's time point label: healthy volunteer bleed at 2 weeks. Total RNA was isolated from unfractionated whole blood collected in Tempus Blood RNA tubes. The method behind the library was RACE. TCRdb records NextSeq 500 as the sequencer. TCRdb redid the processing of the public reads, applying fastp at Q25 and MiXCR, and retained in-frame beta chains. Identical CDR3 proteins give one entry, which carries the most common genes and DNA. This sample has 130,000 or so distinct CDR3 sequences in its table, and around 8.2% of those were observed once. The leading ten clones occupy under 2% of the sample. The specimen was whole blood. The receptors were sampled from a male donor in good health. Some clones in this sample may be carry-over from other donors' samples.

This clonotype was observed many times. J is TRBJ2-5 and V is TRBV12-3 or TRBV12-4; possible D gene TRBD2, 5 bases. The V and J ends lost 0 bases and 2 bases respectively, with 10 bases between them. The CDR3 is made up of 15 amino acids. CDR3 DNA: TGTGCCAGCAGTTTAGCGCGGGCAGAACAAGAGACCCAGTACTTC. It yields the protein CASSLARAEQETQYF.

This clonotype was detected ten times or more. This sequence joins TRBV20-1 and TRBJ2-7; D is unresolved. V was clipped by 0 bases and J by 3 bases, with 12 bases between them. Germline V CDR1 and CDR2: DFQATT, SNEGSKA (reference sequence). There are 14 residues in the CDR3. For the CDR3, the DNA is TGCAGTGCTAGAGACGCACTTGTAGACTACGAGCAGTACTTC. Encoded protein: CSARDALVDYEQYF.

The J gene is TRBJ2-1, the V gene TRBV11-2; 10 bases map to TRBD2. This CDR3 spans 17 amino acids. Trimming cost V 2 bases and J 0 bases; bases outside gene matches: 4. Germline-derived CDR1 and CDR2 are SGHAT and FQNNGV. The chain's CDR3 is CASSLTSGERSYNEQFF. DNA for the CDR3: TGTGCCAGCAGCTTAACTAGCGGGGAACGCTCCTACAATGAGCAGTTCTTC.

The chain is built from TRBV10-3 and TRBJ2-5; 7 bases agree with TRBD1. The CDR3 covers 15 residues. Germline lookup yields CDR1 ENHRY and CDR2 SYGVKD. After removal of 3 bases from V and 2 bases from J, the junction contained 6 bases not matched to a gene. The CDR3 DNA sequence: TGTGCCATCAGTGACCAGACCAGGGGGCAAGAGACCCAGTACTTC. Its protein is CAISDQTRGQETQYF.

This clonotype has at least ten counts. The germline gene is not matched at one end of the junction; a read error may be the cause. The chain recombines TRBV7-9 with TRBJ1-1; tentative D call: TRBD1 (5 bases). CDR1 and CDR2 (germline): SEHNR, FQNEAQ (reference sequence). The CDR3 is 12 amino acids. The CDR3 nucleotides are TGTGCCAGCAGCTTAGCGATCTGGGACCTTAAATTT. Amino acids: CASSLAIWDLKF.

The chain uses TRBV10-2 and TRBJ1-1; TRBD1 might be the D (5 bases). Germline V gene sequence: CDR1 WSHSY, CDR2 SAAADI. The CDR3 contains 15 residues. The ends were cut back, 3 bases at V and 4 bases at J, with 15 bases in the middle. The CDR3 loop reads CASSEWGPLGTEAFF. The CDR3 DNA sequence: TGCGCCAGCAGTGAATGGGGCCCTTTGGGCACTGAAGCTTTCTTT.

The rearrangement links TRBV19 to TRBJ2-1, with D tentatively TRBD1 (6 bases). The V and J ends lost 6 bases and 2 bases respectively, with 14 bases between them. Germline lookup yields CDR1 LNHDA and CDR2 SQIVND (reference sequence). The length of the CDR3 is 15 residues. The CDR3 nucleotides are TGTGCCAGTAGACCCGACAGGAGCCCCTACAATGAGCAGTTCTTC. It specifies CASRPDRSPYNEQFF. Based on the CDR3 plus reference TRBV19 and TRBJ2-1, the full variable domain is DGGITQSPKYLFRKEGQNVTLSCEQNLNHDAMYWYRQDPGQGLRLIYYSQIVNDFQKGDIAEGYSVSREKKESFPLTVTSAQKNPTAFYLCASRPDRSPYNEQFFGPGTRLTVL.

This chain links TRBV29-1 with TRBJ2-7; a possible D gene is TRBD1 (6 bases). CDR3 length: 15 residues. CDR1 is SQVTM, CDR2 ANQGSEA, per germline. Trimming left V 6 bases short and J 7 bases short, with 25 bases between. The CDR3 region is CSVVFSGDDLREQYF. DNA for the CDR3: TGCAGCGTGGTTTTTTCAGGGGATGACCTTAGGGAGCAGTACTTC.

The chain links TRBV6-8 to TRBJ2-7; tentative D call: TRBD2 (5 bases). V was clipped by 10 bases and J by 3 bases, with 16 bases between them. The CDR3 runs to 13 residues. CDR1 is MNHGY, CDR2 SAAAGT, per germline. In DNA, the CDR3 is TGTGCCAACCCGGACGGGGTAAACTACGAGCAGTACTTC. Translating it yields CANPDGVNYEQYF.

This clonotype came up many times. The chain has TRBV7-2 and TRBJ2-2; D might be TRBD1 (6 bases). The CDR3 sequence is 14 residues long. In germline, CDR1 is SGHTA, CDR2 FQGNSA. V lost 3 bases and J 5 bases, leaving 10 bases between the germline ends. CDR3 in DNA: TGTGCCAGCAGCTTTGTAGGGGGAACCGGGGAGCTGTTTTTT. Amino acid sequence: CASSFVGGTGELFF.

J is TRBJ2-7 and V is TRBV11-2; 8 bases agree with TRBD2. Looked up from germline, CDR1 is SGHAT and CDR2 is FQNNGV. Trimming removed 3 bases from V and 2 bases from J; junction bases left unmatched: 9. This CDR3 spans 16 amino acids. The CDR3 nucleotides read TGTGCCAGCAGCTTTGGCGGGAGGTCCGCCACCTACGAGCAGTACTTC. It specifies CASSFGGRSATYEQYF.

This clonotype was counted only a few times. V is TRBV19 and J is TRBJ2-7; TRBD1 aligns across 10 bases. J lost 5 bases, V lost 3 bases, and 4 bases had no gene match. The CDR3 has 14 amino acids. From germline, CDR1 is LNHDA and CDR2 SQIVND (reference sequence). The CDR3 here is CASSMTGGGHEQYF. CDR3 bases: TGTGCCAGTAGTATGACAGGGGGCGGCCACGAGCAGTACTTC.

This clonotype was seen at least ten times. The chain links TRBV10-3 to TRBJ2-4, with 12 bases aligning to TRBD2. J lost 1 base, V lost 3 bases, and 7 bases had no gene match. CDR3 size: 18 residues. The V gene's germline CDR1 is ENHRY and CDR2 SYGVKD. The CDR3 protein is CAISDYLAGGLAKNIQYF. CDR3 bases: TGTGCCATCAGTGACTATCTAGCGGGAGGGTTGGCCAAAAACATTCAGTACTTC.

This clonotype has a count of ten or more. The chain has TRBV12-3 or TRBV12-4 and TRBJ2-5; TRBD2 matches at 9 bases. The CDR3 sequence is 16 residues long. V shed 3 bases and J 4 bases; nucleotides not matched to a gene: 9. In DNA form, the CDR3 reads TGTGCCAGCAGTTTCGGCGGGGGGGAGGACAGAGAGACCCAGTACTTC. Amino acid sequence: CASSFGGGEDRETQYF.

This clonotype showed up many times. The chain joins TRBV7-7 to TRBJ1-1; no reliable D call. The CDR3 runs to 13 residues. Trimming cost V 5 bases and J 3 bases, with 10 bases left between them. Germline V gene sequence: CDR1 SSHAT, CDR2 FNYEAQ (reference sequence). The CDR3 DNA sequence: TGTGCCAGCAGCCGGGAGCGGTACACTGAAGCTTTCTTT. It codes for CASSRERYTEAFF.

This clonotype was seen a handful of times. The chain joins TRBV10-3 to TRBJ2-1, with TRBD1 matching 7 bases. Germline trimming cut 1 base from V and 2 bases from J; bases unmatched to any gene: 2. CDR1 is ENHRY and CDR2 is SYGVKD in the germline V gene. CDR3 size: 15 residues. CDR3 loop: CAISEYRGAYNEQFF. Written as DNA, the CDR3 is TGTGCCATCAGTGAGTACAGGGGAGCCTACAATGAGCAGTTCTTC.

This chain joins TRBV27 and TRBJ2-3; 9 bases are a match to TRBD2. This CDR3 spans 19 amino acids. Trimming cost V 3 bases and J 1 base; bases outside gene matches: 14. The germline V gene has CDR1 MNHEY and CDR2 SMNVEV (reference sequence). CDR3 in DNA: TGTGCCAGCAGTTTGAACCTAGCGGGGCTCGGGGGTGGCACAGATACGCAGTATTTT. Encoded protein: CASSLNLAGLGGGTDTQYF.

This clonotype was detected only a few times. The rearrangement links TRBV14 to TRBJ2-2; D gene uncertain. Germline lookup yields CDR1 SGHDN and CDR2 FVKESK. Trimming cost V 4 bases and J 4 bases, with 16 bases left between them. CDR3 length: 16 amino acids. This chain's CDR3 is CASSPLGQEFTGELFF. DNA of the CDR3: TGTGCCAGCAGCCCCCTCGGGCAGGAATTCACCGGGGAGCTGTTTTTT.

V gene TRBV6-6 combines with J gene TRBJ2-5, with 10 bases identical to TRBD1. Germline assignment: CDR1 MNHNY and CDR2 SVGAGI (reference sequence). The CDR3 covers 15 residues. J lost 4 bases, V lost 3 bases, and 5 bases had no gene match. This chain's CDR3 is CASSYGQGDGETQYF. CDR3 in DNA: TGTGCCAGCAGTTATGGACAGGGGGATGGAGAGACCCAGTACTTC.

This clonotype was observed a few times. The chain combines TRBV6-2 or TRBV6-3 with TRBJ2-1; tentatively, D is TRBD2 (6 bases). Trimming stripped 11 bases from V and 7 bases from J, with 21 bases between. Germline CDR1 reads MNHEY; CDR2 reads SVGEGT. CDR3 length: 14 residues. The CDR3 nucleotides are TGTGCCGGAAGGGAAGCGGGTACGGGGAATGAGCAGTTCTTC. Protein: CAGREAGTGNEQFF.